The 18 T cell receptor beta chains listed next were all sequenced from one sample in a study of Graves' ophthalmopathy and Graves' hyperthyroidism listed by TCRdb under 2018. Sequenced on an Illumina HiSeq 2000. For repertoire sequencing, TCR beta CDR3 regions were amplified from RNA transcripts. HTBI primers and the Qiagen OneStep RT-PCR kit were used in a first-round RT-PCR, which was followed by a second-round multiplex PCR, size selection and purification. TCRdb trimmed the raw reads at Q25, called clones with MiXCR and kept productive beta chains. One record per CDR3 amino acid sequence lists the most common genes and DNA. This sample gives 650,000 to 900,000 distinct CDR3 sequences in total; 40% of them show up just once. The ten largest clonotypes hold 40% to 55% of the sample. The source material was peripheral blood. The receptors come from an adult man with Graves' ophthalmopathy.

The genes are TRBV4-3 and TRBJ1-1, with D possibly matching TRBD1 (6 bases). This CDR3 has 14 residues. From germline, CDR1 is LGHNA and CDR2 YSLEER. V shed 0 bases and J shed 5 bases, with 10 bases lying between them. The CDR3 nucleotides are TGCGCCAGCAGCCAAGAATGGCAGGGGACTGAAGCTTTCTTT. Translated: CASSQEWQGTEAFF.

V usage is TRBV5-5 and J usage is TRBJ1-2, with 7 bases that match TRBD1. V was pared by 4 bases and J by 10 bases, with 13 bases of the junction left unmatched. Germline values: CDR1 SGHKS, CDR2 YYEKEE (reference sequence). The CDR3 has 14 amino acids. This chain's CDR3 is CASSGEGQRGPYTF. In nucleotides, the CDR3 is TGTGCCAGCAGCGGAGAGGGACAGAGGGGCCCCTACACCTTC.

This clonotype was seen once. This chain links TRBV2 with TRBJ1-2; D may be TRBD1 (5 bases). The CDR3 is made up of 15 amino acids. V lost 5 bases to trimming and J lost 5 bases, with 18 bases between them. Germline CDR1 and CDR2: SNHLY and FYNNEI. The CDR3 region is CASSMGLAGVYGYTF. In DNA, the CDR3 is TGTGCCAGCAGTATGGGACTAGCGGGGGTTTATGGCTACACCTTC.

The gene calls are TRBV7-8 and TRBJ1-1, with D maybe TRBD1 (5 bases). Looked up from germline, CDR1 is SGHVS and CDR2 is FQNEAQ. This CDR3 spans 15 amino acids. The germline V and J ends were trimmed by 6 bases and 5 bases, with 19 bases remaining between them. The CDR3 loop is CASRNLGGGGTEAFF. DNA for the CDR3: TGTGCCAGCAGAAATCTCGGGGGGGGTGGAACTGAAGCTTTCTTT.

This clonotype was seen a single time. This chain connects TRBV11-1 to TRBJ1-2; D is undetermined. Germline values: CDR1 SGHAT, CDR2 FQDESV (reference sequence). The CDR3 runs 14 residues. V was trimmed by 6 bases and J by 4 bases, leaving 15 bases between them. The CDR3 loop is CASSRWSGAYGYTF. The CDR3 coding sequence is TGTGCCAGCAGTCGATGGTCAGGCGCCTATGGCTACACCTTC.

The chain links TRBV29-1 to TRBJ2-2; 14 nucleotides match TRBD2. The germline CDR1 and CDR2 sequences are SQVTM and ANQGSEA. This CDR3 region has 17 residues. V shed 4 bases, J shed 4 bases, and the junction held 8 bases outside the gene matches. The CDR3 DNA reads TGCAGCGTTGGGGGTGCCGGACTAGCGGGAGGCACCGGGGAGCTGTTTTTT. Translation gives CSVGGAGLAGGTGELFF.

V gene TRBV5-1 combines with J gene TRBJ2-1; no reliable D call. With the DNA end fitting TRBJ2-7 better, the J assignment may be wrong. The CDR3 is 11 amino acids. Germline V gives CDR1 SGHRS, CDR2 YFSETQ. CDR3 in DNA: TGCGCCAGCAGCTCCGCCTACGAGCAGTACGTC. Protein: CASSSAYEQYV.

The chain combines TRBV9 with TRBJ2-7; 10 positions match TRBD2. CDR1 is SGDLS, CDR2 YYNGEE, per germline. This CDR3 has 16 amino acids. V shed 2 bases, J shed 2 bases, and the junction held 7 bases outside the gene matches. DNA of the CDR3: TGTGCCAGCAGCGTGGGGGGGACTAGCGTACCCTACGAGCAGTACTTC. Amino acid sequence: CASSVGGTSVPYEQYF.

This clonotype was counted many times. J is TRBJ1-3 and V is TRBV10-3; D gene uncertain. V lost 3 bases and J lost 1, with 7 bases in between. CDR3 length: 14 residues. Germline loops: CDR1 ENHRY, CDR2 SYGVKD. Written as DNA, the CDR3 is TGTGCCATCAGTGAAATTCAATCTGGAAACACCATATATTTT. The encoded protein is CAISEIQSGNTIYF.

This clonotype was recorded only once. The chain joins TRBV20-1 to TRBJ2-3; D possibly corresponds to TRBD1 (6 bases). Germline V lookup: CDR1 DFQATT, CDR2 SNEGSKA (reference sequence). With 6 bases removed from V and 2 bases from J, the gap between germline ends came to 18 bases. The CDR3 totals 15 residues. CDR3 sequence reads: CSALDPGAITDTQYF. The CDR3 region has the DNA TGCAGTGCCCTAGATCCAGGGGCGATCACAGATACGCAGTATTTT.

J is TRBJ1-1 and V is TRBV9; tentative D call: TRBD1 (6 bases). This CDR3 has 15 residues. Trimming took 2 bases from V and 9 from J, leaving 20 bases between them. CDR1 is SGDLS, CDR2 YYNGEE, per germline. The CDR3: CASSVAETGYGKAFF. Here the CDR3 DNA reads TGTGCCAGCAGCGTTGCGGAAACAGGGTACGGTAAAGCTTTCTTT.

Regarding this clonotype: The germline gene is not matched at one end of the junction; a read error may be the cause. This chain joins TRBV7-9 and TRBJ1-2; 7 nucleotides align to TRBD1. This CDR3 is built from 14 residues. Per the germline V gene, CDR1 is SEHNR and CDR2 is FQNEAQ (reference sequence). The CDR3 region has the DNA TGTGCCACCAGCAGAGGGACAGCAGAGTATGGCTACACCTTC. Translation: CATSRGTAEYGYTF.

CDR3 coding DNA: TGTGCCAGCAGTTACTTAGAGACAGGGGAGTACGAGCAGTACTTC. It yields the protein CASSYLETGEYEQYF. V and J are TRBV6-6 and TRBJ2-7, with 8 bases matching TRBD1. The CDR3 loop spans 15 amino acids. V trimming: 1 base; J trimming: 4 bases; junction bases outside the gene matches: 6. Germline V lookup: CDR1 MNHNY, CDR2 SVGAGI (reference sequence).

This clonotype came up a few times. The chain combines TRBV11-3 with TRBJ1-5, with D perhaps TRBD1 (6 bases). The V end lost 2 bases, the J end lost 2 bases, and 13 bases lay between the germline ends. The CDR3 totals 16 residues. Germline V gene lookup returns CDR1 SGHNT and CDR2 YENEEA. The CDR3 region is CASSLRTVRGNQPQHF. The CDR3 coding sequence is TGTGCCAGCAGCTTAAGGACAGTTAGGGGCAATCAGCCCCAGCATTTT.

This clonotype showed up just a few times. J is TRBJ1-4 and V is TRBV7-9; tentatively, D is TRBD1 (6 bases). CDR1 is SEHNR and CDR2 is FQNEAQ in the germline V gene (reference sequence). This CDR3 is 15 amino acids long. V lost 5 bases, J lost 6 bases, and 16 bases lay in between. The CDR3 region has the DNA TGTGCCAGCAGCCAAGAGACAGGCGTGTATGAAAAACTGTTTTTT. It codes for CASSQETGVYEKLFF.

This clonotype was picked up a small number of times. The V and J genes are TRBV20-1 and TRBJ1-6; TRBD1 matches at 10 bases. With V trimmed by 0 bases and J by 9 bases, 14 bases remained unmatched. Per germline, CDR1 DFQATT and CDR2 SNEGSKA (reference sequence). The CDR3 runs 18 residues. CDR3 protein: CSARERTGGTLRGSPLHF. The CDR3, as DNA: TGCAGTGCTAGAGAGAGGACAGGGGGAACTTTAAGGGGTTCACCCCTCCACTTT.

This clonotype was recorded at least ten times. J is TRBJ1-2 and V is TRBV15, with D possibly TRBD1 on 5 matching bases. V was clipped by 1 base and J by 2 bases, with 17 bases between them. The V gene's germline CDR1 is LNHNV and CDR2 YYDKDF (reference sequence). The CDR3 is 17 amino acids. The CDR3 region is CATSRGDSMDGNYGYTF. CDR3 bases: TGTGCCACCAGCAGAGGGGACTCGATGGATGGGAACTATGGCTACACCTTC.

Only a few counts were recorded for this clonotype. One junction end does not reproduce the germline sequence, and a read error may be involved. The J gene is TRBJ1-5, the V gene TRBV10-3, with D maybe TRBD1 (5 bases). In germline, CDR1 is ENHRY, CDR2 SYGVKD. The CDR3 consists of 16 residues. Here the CDR3 DNA reads TGTGCCAGCAGTTACTCGATGCGGGGCCAGGCTCAGCCCCAGCATTTT. This translates into CASSYSMRGQAQPQHF.